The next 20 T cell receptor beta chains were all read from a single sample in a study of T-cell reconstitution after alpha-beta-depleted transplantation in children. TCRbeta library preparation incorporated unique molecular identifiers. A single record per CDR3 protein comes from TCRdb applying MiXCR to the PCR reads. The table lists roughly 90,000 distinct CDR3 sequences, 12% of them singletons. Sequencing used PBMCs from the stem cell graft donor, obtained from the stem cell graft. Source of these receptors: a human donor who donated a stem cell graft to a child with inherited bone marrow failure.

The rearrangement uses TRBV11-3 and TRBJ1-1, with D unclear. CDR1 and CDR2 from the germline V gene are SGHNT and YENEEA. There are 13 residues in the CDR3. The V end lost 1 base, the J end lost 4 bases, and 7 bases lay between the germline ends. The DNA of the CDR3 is TGTGCCAGCAGCTTAGGAGGGTTCACTGAAGCTTTCTTT. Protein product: CASSLGGFTEAFF.

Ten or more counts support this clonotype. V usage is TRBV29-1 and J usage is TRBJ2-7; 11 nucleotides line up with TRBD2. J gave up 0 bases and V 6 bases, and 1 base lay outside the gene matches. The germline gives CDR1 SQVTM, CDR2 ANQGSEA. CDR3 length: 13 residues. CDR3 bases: TGCAGCGTGACTAGCGGGAACTCCTACGAGCAGTACTTC. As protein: CSVTSGNSYEQYF.

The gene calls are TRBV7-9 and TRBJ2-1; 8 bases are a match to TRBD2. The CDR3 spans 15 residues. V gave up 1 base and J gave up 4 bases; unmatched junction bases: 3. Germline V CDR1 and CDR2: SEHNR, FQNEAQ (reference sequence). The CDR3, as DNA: TGTGCCAGCAGCTTAGTTAGCGGGGAGTACAATGAGCAGTTCTTC. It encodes CASSLVSGEYNEQFF.

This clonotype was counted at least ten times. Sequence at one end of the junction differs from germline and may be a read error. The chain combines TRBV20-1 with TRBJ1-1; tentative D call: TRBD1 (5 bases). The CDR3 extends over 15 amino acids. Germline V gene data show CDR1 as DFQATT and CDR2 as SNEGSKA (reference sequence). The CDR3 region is CSAGDRQYMNTEAFF. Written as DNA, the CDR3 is TGCAGTGCTGGAGACCGACAGTACATGAACACTGAAGCTTTCTTT.

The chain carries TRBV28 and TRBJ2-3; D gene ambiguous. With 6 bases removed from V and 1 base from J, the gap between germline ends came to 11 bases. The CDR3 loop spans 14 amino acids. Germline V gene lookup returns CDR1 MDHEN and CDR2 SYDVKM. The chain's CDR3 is CASRLAEGTDTQYF. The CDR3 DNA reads TGTGCCAGCAGGCTTGCGGAAGGCACAGATACGCAGTATTTT.

The CDR3 sequence: CASSFGTGEYYEQYF. The CDR3 DNA follows: TGTGCCAGCAGCTTCGGGACAGGGGAATACTACGAGCAGTACTTC. The chain combines TRBV6-1 with TRBJ2-7; 10 bases match TRBD1. Germline loops: CDR1 MNHNS, CDR2 SASEGT. With V trimmed by 6 bases and J by 3 bases, 8 bases remained unmatched. This CDR3 contains 15 residues.

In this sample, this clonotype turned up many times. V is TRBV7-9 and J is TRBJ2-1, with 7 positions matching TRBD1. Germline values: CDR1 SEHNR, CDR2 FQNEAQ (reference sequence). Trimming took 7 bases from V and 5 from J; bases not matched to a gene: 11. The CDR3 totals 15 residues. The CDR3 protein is CASTLTGAWDNEQFF. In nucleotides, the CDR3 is TGTGCCAGCACCCTTACAGGGGCTTGGGACAATGAGCAGTTCTTC.

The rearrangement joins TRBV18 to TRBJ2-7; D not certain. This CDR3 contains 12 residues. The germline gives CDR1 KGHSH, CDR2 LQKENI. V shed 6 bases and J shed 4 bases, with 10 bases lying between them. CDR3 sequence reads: CASSPRQYEQYF. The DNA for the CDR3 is TGTGCCAGCTCGCCAAGGCAATACGAGCAGTACTTC.

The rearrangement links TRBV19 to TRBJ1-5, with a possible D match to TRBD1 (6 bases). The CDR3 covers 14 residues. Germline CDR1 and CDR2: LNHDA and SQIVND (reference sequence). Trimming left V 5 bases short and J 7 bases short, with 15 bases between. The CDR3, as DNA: TGTGCCAGTAGTGTACAGGGCCCCGGGCAGCCCCAGCATTTT. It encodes CASSVQGPGQPQHF.

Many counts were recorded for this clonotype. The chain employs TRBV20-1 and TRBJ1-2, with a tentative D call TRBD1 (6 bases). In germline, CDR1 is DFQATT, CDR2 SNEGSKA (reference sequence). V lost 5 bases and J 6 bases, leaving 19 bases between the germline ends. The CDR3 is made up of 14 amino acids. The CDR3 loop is CSAPNERGANGYTF. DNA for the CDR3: TGCAGTGCTCCCAACGAGCGGGGGGCAAATGGCTACACCTTC.

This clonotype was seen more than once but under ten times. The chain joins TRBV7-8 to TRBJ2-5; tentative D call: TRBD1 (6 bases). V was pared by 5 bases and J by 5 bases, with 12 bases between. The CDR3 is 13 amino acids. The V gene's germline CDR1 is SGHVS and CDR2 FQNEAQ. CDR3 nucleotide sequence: TGTGCCAGCAGCGTACAGGGTCGGGAGACCCAGTACTTC. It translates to CASSVQGRETQYF.

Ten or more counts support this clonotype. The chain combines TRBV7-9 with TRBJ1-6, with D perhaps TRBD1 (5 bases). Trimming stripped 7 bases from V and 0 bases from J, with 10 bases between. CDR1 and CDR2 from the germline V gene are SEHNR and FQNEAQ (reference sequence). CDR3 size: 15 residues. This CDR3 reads CASTHDSSYNSPLHF. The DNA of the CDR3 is TGTGCCAGCACCCACGACAGCTCCTATAATTCACCCCTCCACTTT.

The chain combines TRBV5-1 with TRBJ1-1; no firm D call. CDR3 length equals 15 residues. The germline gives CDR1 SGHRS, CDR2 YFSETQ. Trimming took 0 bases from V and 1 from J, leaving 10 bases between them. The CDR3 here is CASSLVAASNTEAFF. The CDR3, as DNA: TGCGCCAGCAGCTTGGTGGCGGCTTCGAACACTGAAGCTTTCTTT.

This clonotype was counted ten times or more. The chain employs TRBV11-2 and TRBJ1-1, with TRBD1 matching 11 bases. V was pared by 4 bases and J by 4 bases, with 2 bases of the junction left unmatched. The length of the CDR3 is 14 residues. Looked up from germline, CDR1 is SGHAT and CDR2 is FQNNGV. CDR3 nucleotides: TGTGCCAGCAGCTCCGGGACAGGGGGCACTGAAGCTTTCTTT. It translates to CASSSGTGGTEAFF.

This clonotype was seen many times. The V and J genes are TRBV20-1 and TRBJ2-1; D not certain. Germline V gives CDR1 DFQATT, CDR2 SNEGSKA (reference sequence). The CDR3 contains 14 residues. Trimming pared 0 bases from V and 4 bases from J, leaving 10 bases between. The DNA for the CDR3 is TGCAGTGCTAGAGATCGCACTTTTTACAATGAGCAGTTCTTC. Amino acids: CSARDRTFYNEQFF.

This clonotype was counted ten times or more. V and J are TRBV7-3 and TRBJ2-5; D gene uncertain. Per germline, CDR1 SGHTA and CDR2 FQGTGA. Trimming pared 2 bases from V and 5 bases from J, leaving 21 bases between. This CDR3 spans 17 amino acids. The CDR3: CASSLGRDAYGRETQYF. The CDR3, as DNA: TGTGCCAGCAGCTTAGGTCGCGACGCCTACGGGCGGGAGACCCAGTACTTC.

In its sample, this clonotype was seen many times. In DNA, the CDR3 is TGTGCCAGCAGCTTCACTCTCTCTGGAAACACCATATATTTT. Translation gives CASSFTLSGNTIYF. The rearrangement joins TRBV7-9 to TRBJ1-3; D not certain. The CDR3 covers 14 residues. CDR1 SEHNR and CDR2 FQNEAQ come from the germline V gene (reference sequence). V was clipped by 3 bases and J by 0 bases, with 6 bases between them.

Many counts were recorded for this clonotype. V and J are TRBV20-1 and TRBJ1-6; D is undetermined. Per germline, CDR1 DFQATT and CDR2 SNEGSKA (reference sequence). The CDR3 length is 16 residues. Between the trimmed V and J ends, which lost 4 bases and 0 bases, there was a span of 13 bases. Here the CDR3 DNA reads TGCAGTGCTAAGACTCTCGCTGGCTCCTATAATTCACCCCTCCACTTT. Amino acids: CSAKTLAGSYNSPLHF.

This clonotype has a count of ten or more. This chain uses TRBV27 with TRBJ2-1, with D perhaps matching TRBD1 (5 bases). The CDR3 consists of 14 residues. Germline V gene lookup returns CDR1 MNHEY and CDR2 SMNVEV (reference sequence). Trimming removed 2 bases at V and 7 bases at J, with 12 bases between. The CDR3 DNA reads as TGTGCCAGCAGTTTAAGGGGCGCGAAAAATGAGCAGTTCTTC. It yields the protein CASSLRGAKNEQFF.

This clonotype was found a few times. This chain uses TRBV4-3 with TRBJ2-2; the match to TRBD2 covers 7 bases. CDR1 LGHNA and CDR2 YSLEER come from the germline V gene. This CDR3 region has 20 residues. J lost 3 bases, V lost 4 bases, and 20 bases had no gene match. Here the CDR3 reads CASSPVLEGFPAGDTGELFF. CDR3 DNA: TGCGCCAGCAGCCCCGTTTTAGAAGGTTTTCCGGCGGGAGACACCGGGGAGCTGTTTTTT.